This T cell receptor (beta chain) was retrieved from a study of beta chain features in type 1 diabetes. Study details: When patients were set against healthy donors, age, gender and cell yields were similar.

The authors sorted CD4+ naive, central memory, regulatory and stem cell-like memory cells via CD45RO/CCR7/CD25/CD127/CD95/CD27. This CDR3 has 11 amino acids. CDR1 and CDR2 from the germline V gene are MGHDK and SYGVNS. The V end lost 5 bases, the J end lost 1 base, and 2 bases lay between the germline ends. Reverse transcription of all isolated RNA meant that expressed TCRB transcripts were sequenced. The read count averaged about 3.57 million across naive, central memory and regulatory T cell samples. Sequenced by immunoSEQ multiplex PCR; TCRdb stores in-frame clones only, minus some. The sample lists 250,000 or so clones; roughly 70% were seen once. Study-level points and caveats: Across patients, naive, central memory and Treg TCRB repertoires exhibited apparently greater similarity than was observed across healthy donors.

This clone occurred a few times. Its antigen is currently unknown. Sample: naive CD4+ T cells from blood. This chain links TRBV25-1 with TRBJ1-2; D is unresolved. The clonotype comes from a man aged 25 to 40 in good health. As DNA, the CDR3 is TGTGCCAGCAGTCTTAACTATGGCTACACCTTC. Translating it yields CASSLNYGYTF.